This T cell receptor beta chain came from a study of stem cell transplantation in POMP-related autoinflammatory disease. The CDR3 is 16 amino acids. Per germline, CDR1 SGHAT and CDR2 FQNNGV. Trimming pared 0 bases from V and 5 bases from J, leaving 16 bases between. Sequenced by immunoSEQ multiplex PCR; TCRdb stores in-frame clones only, minus some. The sample has about 1,000 clones, roughly 91% seen once. This clone was counted a single time. This chain joins TRBV11-2 and TRBJ1-2; weak D call: TRBD1 (5 bases). This TCR was sampled from a human donor in good health. The material sequenced was a CXCR5-defined cell subset from PBMCs. The CDR3 nucleotides are TGTGCCAGCAGCTTAGAGCCCTCAGGCAGGGTTTATGGCTACACCTTC. It translates to CASSLEPSGRVYGYTF. The full variable domain, with the rest looked up from reference TRBV11-2 and TRBJ1-2, is EAGVAQSPRYKIIEKRQSVAFWCNPISGHATLYWYQQILGQGPKLLIQFQNNGVVDDSQLPKDRFSAERLKGVDSTLKIQPAKLEDSAVYLCASSLEPSGRVYGYTFGSGTRLTVV.